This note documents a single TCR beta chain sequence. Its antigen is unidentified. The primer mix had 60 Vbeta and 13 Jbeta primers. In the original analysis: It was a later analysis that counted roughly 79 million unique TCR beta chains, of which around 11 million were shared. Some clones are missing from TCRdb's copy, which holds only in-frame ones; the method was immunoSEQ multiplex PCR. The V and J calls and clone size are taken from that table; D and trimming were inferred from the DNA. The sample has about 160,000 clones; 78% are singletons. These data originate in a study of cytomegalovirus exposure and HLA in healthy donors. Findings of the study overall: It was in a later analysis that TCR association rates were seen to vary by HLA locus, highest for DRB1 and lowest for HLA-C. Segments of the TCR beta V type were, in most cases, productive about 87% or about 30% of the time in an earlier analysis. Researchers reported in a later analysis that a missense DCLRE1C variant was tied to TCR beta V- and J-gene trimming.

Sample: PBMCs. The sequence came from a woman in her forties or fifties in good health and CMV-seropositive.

The CDR3: CASSLDVQIAFF. In DNA, the CDR3 is TGTGCCAGCAGCTTGGACGTACAGATAGCTTTCTTT. V and J are TRBV5-5 and TRBJ1-1; D is ambiguous. This CDR3 comprises 12 residues. Looked up from germline, CDR1 is SGHKS and CDR2 is YYEKEE (reference sequence). V lost 0 bases to trimming and J lost 10 bases, with 10 bases between them.